This T cell receptor (beta chain) was identified during a study of glioma-infiltrating T cells. Using RNA template, CDR3s of TCR alpha and beta were amplified with iRepertoire arm-PCR. TCRdb reanalysed the multiplex PCR reads using MiXCR and keeps one entry per CDR3 protein. The sample yields about 410,000 distinct CDR3 sequences, roughly two fifths seen once. This CDR3 is 13 amino acids long. V was trimmed by 0 bases and J by 2 bases, leaving 4 bases between them. Germline loops: CDR1 MDHEN, CDR2 SYDVKM. This clonotype was counted at least ten times. The sample taken for sequencing was glioma tissue, nonneoplastic brain tissue, or PBMCs (not recorded which). The chain recombines TRBV28 with TRBJ1-1; D unclear. The receptor was derived from a human donor with low-grade glioma or glioblastoma, undergoing nonglioma brain surgery, or in good health (not recorded which). The CDR3 sequence is CASSLWANTEAFF. The DNA of the CDR3 is TGTGCCAGCAGTTTATGGGCCAACACTGAAGCTTTCTTT.